This is a list of T cell receptor beta chains from one sample in a study of T cell responses to AZD1222 COVID-19 vaccine. Clones were sequenced by immunoSEQ multiplex PCR, and TCRdb holds only the in-frame ones, with some missing. This table holds some 130,000 clones, approximately 91% found once. This sample comprised peripheral blood, obtained 28 days after the second AZD1222 dose. The receptor set was obtained from an adult who received the AZD1222 COVID-19 vaccine. CDR3s include the opening cysteine and the closing phenylalanine or tryptophan. The order of the fields is D gene, clone size, J gene, V gene, CDR3 DNA, CDR3 protein. D genes are given only for firm matches. Clone size is shown for a subset of rows, as once, few, many or a class of expanded clone.

d_call: TRBD1
clone_size: few
j_call: TRBJ1-2
v_call: TRBV9
cdr3_nt: TGTGCCAGCAGCCGGACAGGGGATCGGTATGGCTACACCTTC
cdr3_aa: CASSRTGDRYGYTF

d_call: -
clone_size: -
j_call: TRBJ1-5
v_call: TRBV6-5
cdr3_nt: TGTGCCAGCACCCCGTCCGGCTTCCAGCCCCAGCATTTT
cdr3_aa: CASTPSGFQPQHF

d_call: TRBD1
clone_size: -
j_call: TRBJ1-1
v_call: TRBV5-1
cdr3_nt: TGCGCCAGCAGCTTGGTGCAGGGGGACACTGAAGCTTTCTTT
cdr3_aa: CASSLVQGDTEAFF

d_call: TRBD1
clone_size: -
j_call: TRBJ1-5
v_call: TRBV20-1
cdr3_nt: TGCAGTGCTAGTAGGGGGCGAGATCAGCCCCAGCATTTT
cdr3_aa: CSASRGRDQPQHF

d_call: -
clone_size: once
j_call: TRBJ1-1
v_call: TRBV27
cdr3_nt: TGTGCCAGCAGTCCTAGTAGTGCGGGGGTACTGGGAGCTTTCTTT
cdr3_aa: CASSPSSAGVLGAFF

d_call: TRBD1
clone_size: -
j_call: TRBJ2-5
v_call: TRBV9
cdr3_nt: TGTGCCAGCAGCGTAGGAGGGGGCTCGAAGGAGACCCAGTACTTC
cdr3_aa: CASSVGGGSKETQYF

d_call: -
clone_size: -
j_call: TRBJ1-2
v_call: TRBV30
cdr3_nt: TGTGCCTGGACGAGGGGGTCTAATGGCTACACCTTC
cdr3_aa: CAWTRGSNGYTF

d_call: -
clone_size: -
j_call: TRBJ1-1
v_call: TRBV6-5
cdr3_nt: TGTGCCAGCAGTCACGACGGGAACACTGAAGCTTTCTTT
cdr3_aa: CASSHDGNTEAFF

d_call: -
clone_size: -
j_call: TRBJ1-2
v_call: TRBV29-1
cdr3_nt: TGCACCGCAGGCGGGGGGCGAAACTATGGCTACACCTTC
cdr3_aa: CTAGGGRNYGYTF

d_call: -
clone_size: -
j_call: TRBJ1-5
v_call: TRBV19
cdr3_nt: TGTGCCAGTAGGGGAACAGGGCGCAATCAGCCCCAGCATTTT
cdr3_aa: CASRGTGRNQPQHF

d_call: -
clone_size: -
j_call: TRBJ1-1
v_call: TRBV9
cdr3_nt: TGTGCCAGCAGCCGAGGAGACACTGAAGCTTTCTTT
cdr3_aa: CASSRGDTEAFF

d_call: TRBD1
clone_size: -
j_call: TRBJ2-4
v_call: TRBV7-7
cdr3_nt: TGTGCTAGCAGCCAGGGGGCGCCGGGACAGGGGTACATTCAGTACTTC
cdr3_aa: CASSQGAPGQGYIQYF

d_call: -
clone_size: -
j_call: TRBJ2-2
v_call: TRBV7-3
cdr3_nt: TGTGCCAGCAGCTCCGGATACACCGGGGAGCTGTTTTTT
cdr3_aa: CASSSGYTGELFF

d_call: -
clone_size: -
j_call: TRBJ2-3
v_call: TRBV5-1
cdr3_nt: TGCGCCAGCAGTCCGCCGGGCGGGGCGAATACGCAGTATTTT
cdr3_aa: CASSPPGGANTQYF

d_call: TRBD2
clone_size: -
j_call: TRBJ2-7
v_call: TRBV6-1
cdr3_nt: TGTGCCAGCAGTGGAGGACTAGCGGGGAGTTGGGCACAAGAGCAGTACTTC
cdr3_aa: CASSGGLAGSWAQEQYF

d_call: TRBD1
clone_size: many
j_call: TRBJ1-1
v_call: TRBV7-3
cdr3_nt: TGTGCCAGCAGCTTAGACAGGGGGAACACTGAAGCTTTCTTT
cdr3_aa: CASSLDRGNTEAFF

d_call: -
clone_size: -
j_call: TRBJ2-7
v_call: TRBV7-8
cdr3_nt: TGTGCCAGCAGCGAGTCAGGGGCCTACGAGCAGTACTTC
cdr3_aa: CASSESGAYEQYF

d_call: TRBD1
clone_size: -
j_call: TRBJ2-1
v_call: TRBV27
cdr3_nt: TGTGCCAGCAGTTTCTCCAACGACAGGGACAATGAGCAGTTCTTC
cdr3_aa: CASSFSNDRDNEQFF

d_call: -
clone_size: -
j_call: TRBJ2-2
v_call: TRBV19
cdr3_nt: TGTGCCAGTCTGGCCCGACCGGTAAACACCGGGGAGCTGTTTTTT
cdr3_aa: CASLARPVNTGELFF

d_call: -
clone_size: once
j_call: TRBJ2-7
v_call: TRBV7-9
cdr3_nt: TGTGCCAGCAGCAGAGCAAATTCCCTCACCTACGAGCAGTACTTC
cdr3_aa: CASSRANSLTYEQYF

d_call: -
clone_size: -
j_call: TRBJ2-1
v_call: TRBV5-4
cdr3_nt: TGTGCCAGCAGCCCGGGCCTCTCTCGGGGAAATGAGCAGTTCTTC
cdr3_aa: CASSPGLSRGNEQFF

d_call: TRBD1
clone_size: once
j_call: TRBJ2-2
v_call: TRBV19
cdr3_nt: TGTGCCAGTAGAGATCCGGGAAAATCGCGGGACAGGGGTAACACCGGGGAGCTGTTTTTT
cdr3_aa: CASRDPGKSRDRGNTGELFF

d_call: -
clone_size: -
j_call: TRBJ1-5
v_call: TRBV7-3
cdr3_nt: TGTGCCAGCAGCAAGAGGGGGGCATTCGATCAGCCCCAGCATTTT
cdr3_aa: CASSKRGAFDQPQHF

d_call: -
clone_size: -
j_call: TRBJ1-1
v_call: TRBV3-1/TRBV3-2
cdr3_nt: TGTGCCAGCAGCCAGAGATCTAGTAGACCGAACCGCTTGGCTTTCTTT
cdr3_aa: CASSQRSSRPNRLAFF

d_call: -
clone_size: few
j_call: TRBJ1-5
v_call: TRBV10-1
cdr3_nt: TGCGCCAGCACCCGTTCAACGATTCAGCCCCAGCATTTT
cdr3_aa: CASTRSTIQPQHF

d_call: -
clone_size: once
j_call: TRBJ1-2
v_call: TRBV6-1
cdr3_nt: TGTGCCAGCAGTGAAAAGAACGAAGTAGTAGGGTATGGCTACACCTTC
cdr3_aa: CASSEKNEVVGYGYTF

d_call: -
clone_size: -
j_call: TRBJ1-2
v_call: TRBV11-2
cdr3_nt: TGTGCCAGCAGCCTCCCGGGCCTCCCCTACACCTTC
cdr3_aa: CASSLPGLPYTF

d_call: TRBD2
clone_size: once
j_call: TRBJ2-7
v_call: TRBV29-1
cdr3_nt: TGCAGCGGACGACTAGCGGGAGTTGACGAGCAGTACTTC
cdr3_aa: CSGRLAGVDEQYF

d_call: -
clone_size: few
j_call: TRBJ1-5
v_call: TRBV6-5
cdr3_nt: TGTGCCAGCAGTTACGGACCCAATCAGCCCCAGCATTTT
cdr3_aa: CASSYGPNQPQHF

d_call: -
clone_size: -
j_call: TRBJ1-2
v_call: TRBV6-1
cdr3_nt: TGTGCCAGCAGTGAAGCATCTAACGGGGTAATCTATGGCTACACCTTC
cdr3_aa: CASSEASNGVIYGYTF

d_call: TRBD2
clone_size: -
j_call: TRBJ2-7
v_call: TRBV28
cdr3_nt: TGTGCCAGCAGTTTGTTAGCGGGAGAGGGCGAGCAGTACTTC
cdr3_aa: CASSLLAGEGEQYF

d_call: TRBD1
clone_size: -
j_call: TRBJ1-2
v_call: TRBV4-2
cdr3_nt: TGTGCCAGCAGTCCCGACAGGGGATATGGCTACACCTTC
cdr3_aa: CASSPDRGYGYTF

d_call: -
clone_size: -
j_call: TRBJ1-1
v_call: TRBV18
cdr3_nt: TGTGCCAGCTCACCGTCGGGGGTATCTGAAGCTTTCTTT
cdr3_aa: CASSPSGVSEAFF

d_call: -
clone_size: -
j_call: TRBJ1-1
v_call: TRBV4-1
cdr3_nt: TGCGCCAGCAGCCAAGAAGCCCTGGGAAGGAGCACTGAAGCTTTCTTT
cdr3_aa: CASSQEALGRSTEAFF